This TCR beta chain was captured in a study of T-cell memory formation after mild COVID-19 (TCRdb year 2021). At the level of the whole study: TCR sequence clusters from the two donors were found to be largely donor specific. T-cell clones expanding and contracting after mild COVID-19 in two donors were tracked by longitudinal TCRalpha and TCRbeta repertoire sequencing. The cohort comprised two young, previously healthy adult volunteers, one female and one male.

Overall results and qualifications from the work: The detection of some responding clones in pre-infection memory suggests that pre-existing cross-reactive memory T cells joined the SARS-CoV-2 response. The study covered only a couple of mild cases, and larger cohorts including severe cases with pre-infection samples were considered necessary. From day 15 to 85, contracting clones showed balanced CD4/CD8 phenotypes, whereas a second wave of clones that expanded from day 15 to 37 leaned towards CD4+. Contracting CD4+ clones were found mainly in CM and EM memory subsets, while CD8+ clones were enriched in EMRA. SARS-CoV-2 specificity of the second-wave clones peaking on day 37 was not confirmed.

The sequencing machine was an Illumina NovaSeq 6000. TCRalpha and TCRbeta cDNA libraries were constructed by 5'RACE with constant-segment primers, with sample barcodes and unique molecular identifiers being introduced. Trizol reagent was used to extract RNA from every sample. Library amplification was performed in two PCR steps, and a second sample barcode and Illumina TruSeq adapters were introduced in the second step. Sequencing of libraries was performed on an Illumina NovaSeq with 2 x 150 bp paired-end reads. As for the authors' bioinformatics: Reads were demultiplexed and collapsed into UMI-guided consensus sequences with migec v1.2.7. Using mixcr v2.1.11, UMI consensuses were aligned to TRA and TRB V and J templates and then assembled into clonotypes. A clonotype was counted as expanded or contracted only when both edgeR and NoisET called the clonotype significant, with the noise models trained on biological replicates. For edgeR calls, a false discovery rate-adjusted p below 0.01 and a log2 fold-change threshold of 1 were applied. PCA with hierarchical clustering of max-normalized trajectories of the 1000 most abundant clonotypes was used as exploratory dynamics analysis. The CD4 or CD8 phenotype of responding clones was assigned using the separately sequenced CD4+ and CD8+ repertoires. TCRdb reprocessed the public reads (quality trimming at Q25 with fastp, clone calling with MiXCR) and kept in-frame beta chains. Entries are consolidated by CDR3 protein sequence, retaining the most common genes and DNA. The V and J calls and clone size come from TCRdb's table, not from the authors' own analysis. Here the sample has 110,000 to 150,000 distinct CDR3 sequences; roughly a quarter occur a single time. The ten biggest clones cover around 22% of the sample.

The germline V gene yields KGHDR for CDR1 and SFDVKD for CDR2. Trimming at the junction amounts to 7 bases on V and 5 bases on J, and the germline ends lie 25 bases apart. The CDR3 numbers 17 residues from cysteine through phenylalanine. The read is trimmed to its CDR3 DNA, 51 bases read in frame from base 1. Ficoll-Paque density gradient centrifugation was used to isolate PBMCs. As to this clonotype: Its cognate antigen has yet to be identified. No much larger clone exists at a distance of one base, and base qualities are not known.

The TCR was taken from an adult woman who had mild COVID-19 (a few samples of this study predate the infection). The sample titles of this study are shuffled in the database, so cell type and time point are left out; the donor was told from shared clones. The sequencing sample was made of PBMCs or a T cell subset sorted from them (not recorded which). The chain was built from TRBV24-1 and TRBJ1-1, and perhaps TRBD1 as D gene, on 5 matching bases. The CDR3 has the sequence CATSMRLPQAWKTEAFF. The nucleotides read TGTGCCACCAGCATGCGGCTCCCACAGGCGTGGAAGACTGAAGCTTTCTTT.